This T cell receptor (beta chain) was profiled in a study of shared clonotypes between healthy human individuals. Here immunoSEQ multiplex PCR was the method, and the copy in TCRdb shows in-frame clones only, minus some. This table holds just over 95,000 clones, about two thirds found once. CD8 memory comprised CD45RO+ plus CCR7-negative CD45RA+ TemRA cells. Remarks on this clone: This specimen includes other DNA sequences encoding the same CDR3.

CDR3 length equals 12 residues. Unmatched junction bases numbered 3, after V lost 7 bases and J lost 3 bases. Per germline, CDR1 MDHEN and CDR2 SYDVKM. The rearrangement joins TRBV28 to TRBJ2-7; 7 bases map to TRBD2. This receptor was identified in a man aged 25-40 years in good health. The sequenced sample consisted of memory CD8+ T cells sorted from blood. Subset noted: CD45RO+ cells pooled with CCR7-negative TemRA cells. CDR3 in DNA: TGTGCCAGCACTGGGACTAACTACGAGCAGTACTTC. Translation: CASTGTNYEQYF. Based on the CDR3 plus reference TRBV28 and TRBJ2-7, the full variable domain is DVKVTQSSRYLVKRTGEKVFLECVQDMDHENMFWYRQDPGLGLRLIYFSYDVKMKEKGDIPEGYSVSREKKERFSLILESASTNQTSMYLCASTGTNYEQYFGPGTRLTVT.